A selection of T cell receptor beta chains follows, all from one sample in a study of beta chain features in type 1 diabetes. Here immunoSEQ multiplex PCR was the method, and the copy in TCRdb shows in-frame clones only, minus some. The table has 100,000 to 150,000 clones, around 9% seen once. The specimen sequenced was central memory CD4+ T cells from blood. The origin of the receptors is a man aged 25-40 years with type 1 diabetes. CDR3s include the opening cysteine and the closing phenylalanine or tryptophan. Fields, in order: CDR3 protein, CDR3 DNA, V gene, clone size, D gene, J gene. D genes are given only for firm matches. Expanded clones are given a class, and other clones once, few, many or no size at all.

CDR3aa: CASRPRDRDIQYF; CDR3nt: TGTGCCAGTAGACCCCGGGACAGGGACATTCAGTACTTC; v_gene: TRBV19; abundance: few; d_gene: TRBD1; j_gene: TRBJ2-4
CDR3aa: CASSQGIGRSDKKLFF; CDR3nt: TGTGCCAGCAGCCAGGGGATTGGCAGGTCGGACAAAAAACTGTTTTTT; v_gene: TRBV4-2; abundance: few; d_gene: NA; j_gene: TRBJ1-4
CDR3aa: CASGLRSSPLHF; CDR3nt: TGTGCCAGCGGACTGAGGTCCTCACCCCTCCACTTT; v_gene: TRBV6-5; abundance: few; d_gene: NA; j_gene: TRBJ1-6
CDR3aa: CASSPGGTGTYEQYF; CDR3nt: TGTGCCAGCTCACCAGGTGGGACAGGGACCTACGAGCAGTACTTC; v_gene: TRBV18; abundance: NA; d_gene: TRBD1; j_gene: TRBJ2-7
CDR3aa: CASGLIGQPQHF; CDR3nt: TGTGCTAGTGGTTTAATCGGTCAGCCCCAGCATTTT; v_gene: TRBV12-5; abundance: NA; d_gene: NA; j_gene: TRBJ1-5
CDR3aa: CASSQQPSGGGTDTQYF; CDR3nt: TGCGCCAGCAGCCAACAACCTAGCGGGGGGGGCACAGATACGCAGTATTTT; v_gene: TRBV4-1; abundance: NA; d_gene: TRBD2; j_gene: TRBJ2-3
CDR3aa: CATSRDRSGGSMNTEAFF; CDR3nt: TGTGCCACCAGCAGAGATAGGTCAGGGGGTTCCATGAACACTGAAGCTTTCTTT; v_gene: TRBV15; abundance: NA; d_gene: TRBD1; j_gene: TRBJ1-1
CDR3aa: CASSYPQRGGSEQFF; CDR3nt: TGTGCCAGCAGTTACCCCCAGCGGGGGGGCTCCGAGCAGTTCTTC; v_gene: TRBV6-6; abundance: few; d_gene: TRBD2; j_gene: TRBJ2-1
CDR3aa: CASSPGLAGNSYEQYF; CDR3nt: TGTGCCAGCAGCCCGGGACTAGCGGGCAACTCCTACGAGCAGTACTTC; v_gene: TRBV28; abundance: few; d_gene: TRBD2; j_gene: TRBJ2-7
CDR3aa: CASGTYGAGGKLFF; CDR3nt: TGTGCCAGCGGAACCTACGGTGCCGGCGGAAAACTGTTTTTT; v_gene: TRBV28; abundance: few; d_gene: NA; j_gene: TRBJ1-4
CDR3aa: CASSRGQERNQPQHF; CDR3nt: TGTGCCAGCAGCCGAGGACAGGAGCGGAATCAGCCCCAGCATTTT; v_gene: TRBV21-1; abundance: few; d_gene: NA; j_gene: TRBJ1-5